Each of the 25 T cell receptor beta chains below was sequenced from the same sample in a study of T cell responses to AZD1222 COVID-19 vaccine. Sequencing was performed with immunoSEQ multiplex PCR; in TCRdb, only in-frame clones are kept and a portion is missing. Of under 200,000 clones listed, about 92% are singletons. The sample consisted of peripheral blood, taken 28 days after the second AZD1222 dose. These TCRs come from an adult who received the AZD1222 COVID-19 vaccine.

This clone was detected only a few times. This chain uses TRBV3-1 (or the pseudogene TRBV3-2) with TRBJ1-6; tentative D call: TRBD1 (5 bases). Germline values: CDR1 LGHDT, CDR2 YNNKEL (reference sequence). The V and J ends lost 4 bases and 5 bases respectively, with 9 bases between them. This CDR3 contains 14 residues. CDR3 residues: CASSRWGDNSPLHF. The DNA of the CDR3 is TGTGCCAGCAGCCGATGGGGGGATAATTCACCCCTCCACTTT.

The V call is TRBV7-2, the J call TRBJ2-2; D might be TRBD1 (6 bases). CDR1 SGHTA and CDR2 FQGNSA come from the germline V gene. Trimming took off 5 bases at V and 3 bases at J, with 10 bases between the two ends. The CDR3 extends over 14 amino acids. This CDR3 reads CASSIGGHTGELFF. The DNA of the CDR3 is TGTGCCAGCAGCATTGGGGGCCACACCGGGGAGCTGTTTTTT.

The V call is TRBV25-1, the J call TRBJ1-6; 9 bases align to TRBD1. Germline trimming cut 5 bases from V and 3 bases from J; bases unmatched to any gene: 8. The germline V gene encodes CDR1 MGHDK and CDR2 SYGVNS. CDR3 length: 17 residues. Written as DNA, the CDR3 is TGTGCCAGCAGTAAAACAGGGGGCCCTAGCTATAATTCACCCCTCCACTTT. Its translation is CASSKTGGPSYNSPLHF.

The chain carries TRBV14 and TRBJ2-2; TRBD2 is a possible D gene (6 bases). Trimming removed 1 base at V and 7 bases at J, with 13 bases between. CDR1 SGHDN and CDR2 FVKESK come from the germline V gene. The CDR3 sequence is 15 residues long. CDR3 in amino acids: CASSQGTSRFGELFF. Here the CDR3 DNA reads TGTGCCAGCAGCCAAGGAACTAGCCGCTTCGGGGAGCTGTTTTTT.

The gene calls are TRBV7-9 and TRBJ2-6; 7 bases are shared with TRBD2. Trimming removed 7 bases from V and 6 bases from J; junction bases left unmatched: 3. The germline CDR1 and CDR2 sequences are SEHNR and FQNEAQ (reference sequence). This CDR3 region has 13 residues. The CDR3 region is CASTGGKANVLTF. The CDR3 region has the DNA TGTGCCAGCACGGGAGGAAAGGCCAACGTCCTGACTTTC.

CDR3 DNA: TGTGCCAGCAGCCAGAGCTTTGAAGCTTTCTTT. This codes for CASSQSFEAFF. This rearrangement joins TRBV12-3 or TRBV12-4 to TRBJ1-1; D is undetermined. The CDR3 runs 11 residues. V was shortened by 6 bases and J by 7 bases, with 9 bases between the two germline ends.

The chain carries TRBV10-3 and TRBJ1-5; D may be TRBD1 (5 bases). Trimming left V 3 bases short and J 4 bases short, with 19 bases between. CDR3 size: 17 residues. Looked up from germline, CDR1 is ENHRY and CDR2 is SYGVKD. The CDR3 protein is CAISDAAGGTANQPQHF. Here the CDR3 DNA reads TGTGCCATCAGTGATGCCGCCGGAGGGACCGCTAATCAGCCCCAGCATTTT.

The rearrangement joins TRBV6-5 to TRBJ1-1; D remains unclear. The CDR3 has 16 amino acids. The germline V gene has CDR1 MNHEY and CDR2 SVGAGI. The V end was cut by 0 bases, the J end by 1 base, with 12 bases between. The CDR3 DNA sequence: TGTGCCAGCAGTTACTCCCCTCCTGCGGGGAACACTGAAGCTTTCTTT. Its translation: CASSYSPPAGNTEAFF.

J is TRBJ2-3 and V is TRBV4-1; TRBD2 aligns across 9 bases. The CDR3 has 16 residues. V trimming: 1 base; J trimming: 8 bases; junction bases outside the gene matches: 10. Germline CDR1 MGHRA, CDR2 YSYEKL. This CDR3 reads CASSQGDGLAGPTQYF. CDR3 nucleotide sequence: TGCGCCAGCAGCCAAGGGGACGGTCTAGCGGGACCTACGCAGTATTTT.

J is TRBJ1-1 and V is TRBV6-6; a possible D gene is TRBD1 (5 bases). In germline, CDR1 is MNHNY, CDR2 SVGAGI (reference sequence). This CDR3 has 15 amino acids. The V gene lost 0 bases and the J gene lost 1 base, with 9 bases spanning the gap. DNA for the CDR3: TGTGCCAGCAGTTACTCCAGGACATGGAACACTGAAGCTTTCTTT. This encodes CASSYSRTWNTEAFF.

The V gene is TRBV10-2, the J gene TRBJ2-1; D unresolved. The CDR3 is 10 amino acids. V was shortened by 7 bases and J by 6 bases, with 4 bases between the two germline ends. In germline, CDR1 is WSHSY, CDR2 SAAADI. As DNA, the CDR3 is TGCGCCAGCAAAGCCAATGAGCAGTTCTTC. Encoded protein: CASKANEQFF.

The gene calls are TRBV5-6 and TRBJ1-3; D is unresolved. Deletions cut 1 base from V and 4 bases from J, with 3 bases between. The CDR3 is 12 amino acids. From germline, CDR1 is SGHDT and CDR2 YYEEEE. The CDR3 DNA is TGTGCCAGCAGCTTGTCCGGAAACACCATATATTTT. Translation: CASSLSGNTIYF.

This chain connects TRBV9 to TRBJ2-1, with 7 bases identical to TRBD2. The CDR3 loop spans 17 amino acids. Per germline, CDR1 SGDLS and CDR2 YYNGEE. V gave up 1 base and J gave up 2 bases; unmatched junction bases: 9. CDR3 nucleotides: TGTGCCAGCAGCGTACGGTTATTAGCGGGCCCCTACAATGAGCAGTTCTTC. This encodes CASSVRLLAGPYNEQFF.

This clone was observed a few times. The chain is built from TRBV6-2 or TRBV6-3 and TRBJ2-2; D perhaps matches TRBD1 (5 bases). The CDR3 has 16 residues. Germline-derived CDR1 and CDR2 are MNHEY and SVGEGT. V shed 0 bases and J shed 3 bases, with 11 bases lying between them. As DNA, the CDR3 is TGTGCCAGCAGTTACTCGGTGACAGATTACACCGGGGAGCTGTTTTTT. This gives the protein CASSYSVTDYTGELFF.

The chain carries TRBV5-6 and TRBJ2-3; TRBD1 matches 7 bases. In germline, CDR1 is SGHDT, CDR2 YYEEEE. The ends lost 6 bases at V and 3 bases at J; junction bases unmatched: 10. This CDR3 region has 15 residues. This CDR3 is CASTGGRVGTDTQYF. In DNA, the CDR3 is TGTGCCAGCACAGGGGGAAGGGTAGGGACAGATACGCAGTATTTT.

CDR3 sequence (DNA): TGTGCCAGCAGCCCATCGGCCGGGACAGTCAATGAAAAACTGTTTTTT. Translated: CASSPSAGTVNEKLFF. The V call is TRBV7-8, the J call TRBJ1-4; 7 positions match TRBD1. V was pared by 5 bases and J by 5 bases, with 11 bases of the junction left unmatched. The length of the CDR3 is 16 residues. The germline gives CDR1 SGHVS, CDR2 FQNEAQ.

This chain connects TRBV24-1 to TRBJ2-1; 13 nucleotides align to TRBD2. This CDR3 has 17 amino acids. Germline V gene sequence: CDR1 KGHDR, CDR2 SFDVKD. Unmatched junction bases numbered 15, after V lost 5 bases and J lost 12 bases. For the CDR3, the DNA is TGTGCCACCAGTGCCCGAGGACTAGCGGGGGCCCTAGGGGGGCAGTTCTTC. This codes for CATSARGLAGALGGQFF.

The chain is built from TRBV4-1 and TRBJ2-3; 7 bases match TRBD1. Trimming took 6 bases from V and 6 from J; bases not matched to a gene: 12. This CDR3 region has 15 residues. Germline assignment: CDR1 MGHRA and CDR2 YSYEKL. In DNA form, the CDR3 reads TGCGCCAGCAGACCCGGGACAGAGTCGAGGGATACGCAGTATTTT. Translation gives CASRPGTESRDTQYF.

The chain recombines TRBV11-2 with TRBJ1-5, with D unresolved. The CDR3 extends over 14 amino acids. From germline, CDR1 is SGHAT and CDR2 FQNNGV. V was cut by 4 bases and J by 2 bases, with 9 bases left in between. This chain's CDR3 is CASSSESGNQPQHF. The CDR3 DNA follows: TGTGCCAGCAGCTCGGAGTCGGGCAATCAGCCCCAGCATTTT.

The rearrangement joins TRBV15 to TRBJ2-2, with D possibly TRBD1 on 5 matching bases. Germline assignment: CDR1 LNHNV and CDR2 YYDKDF (reference sequence). CDR3 length: 14 amino acids. The V and J ends lost 0 bases and 7 bases respectively, with 9 bases between them. CDR3 residues: CATSRDKGVGELFF. The DNA for the CDR3 is TGTGCCACCAGCAGAGATAAAGGGGTCGGGGAGCTGTTTTTT.

This sequence joins TRBV5-4 and TRBJ1-1; no firm D call. Between the trimmed V and J ends, which lost 2 bases and 3 bases, there was a span of 8 bases. This CDR3 is 13 amino acids long. Germline CDR1 is SGHNT and CDR2 is YYREEE (reference sequence). The CDR3 sequence: CASSLRVDTEAFF. CDR3 DNA: TGTGCCAGCAGCTTAAGGGTGGACACTGAAGCTTTCTTT.

The gene calls are TRBV19 and TRBJ2-2; the match to TRBD2 covers 9 bases. Looked up from germline, CDR1 is LNHDA and CDR2 is SQIVND (reference sequence). CDR3 length: 15 amino acids. Trimming cost V 9 bases and J 8 bases; bases outside gene matches: 13. In DNA, the CDR3 is TGTGCCAGCATTACACCGGGACTAGCAACTGGGGAGCTGTTTTTT. Encoded protein: CASITPGLATGELFF.

The chain uses TRBV27 and TRBJ2-2; 7 positions match TRBD2. After removal of 6 bases from V and 5 bases from J, the junction contained 12 bases not matched to a gene. The CDR3 contains 16 residues. Germline V gives CDR1 MNHEY, CDR2 SMNVEV (reference sequence). This CDR3 reads CASSIEGLADTGELFF. CDR3 bases: TGTGCCAGCAGCATAGAGGGCCTAGCGGATACCGGGGAGCTGTTTTTT.

V and J are TRBV4-1 and TRBJ2-5; D remains unclear. Germline V lookup: CDR1 MGHRA, CDR2 YSYEKL. This CDR3 comprises 13 residues. V lost 1 base and J lost 5, with 8 bases in between. Here the CDR3 DNA reads TGCGCCAGCAGCCAAGTAAGGGTGGAGACCCAGTACTTC. It yields the protein CASSQVRVETQYF.

The chain carries TRBV28 and TRBJ1-4, with D possibly TRBD1 on 6 matching bases. V was shortened by 2 bases and J by 0 bases, with 19 bases between the two germline ends. The CDR3 extends over 19 amino acids. Germline CDR1 reads MDHEN; CDR2 reads SYDVKM. The CDR3 nucleotides read TGTGCCAGCAGTTTAGTGGGCAGGGGCAAGGAAGCAACTAATGAAAAACTGTTTTTT. It translates to CASSLVGRGKEATNEKLFF. The complete variable domain, with remaining parts taken from reference TRBV28 and TRBJ1-4, reads DVKVTQSSRYLVKRTGEKVFLECVQDMDHENMFWYRQDPGLGLRLIYFSYDVKMKEKGDIPEGYSVSREKKERFSLILESASTNQTSMYLCASSLVGRGKEATNEKLFFGSGTQLSVL.